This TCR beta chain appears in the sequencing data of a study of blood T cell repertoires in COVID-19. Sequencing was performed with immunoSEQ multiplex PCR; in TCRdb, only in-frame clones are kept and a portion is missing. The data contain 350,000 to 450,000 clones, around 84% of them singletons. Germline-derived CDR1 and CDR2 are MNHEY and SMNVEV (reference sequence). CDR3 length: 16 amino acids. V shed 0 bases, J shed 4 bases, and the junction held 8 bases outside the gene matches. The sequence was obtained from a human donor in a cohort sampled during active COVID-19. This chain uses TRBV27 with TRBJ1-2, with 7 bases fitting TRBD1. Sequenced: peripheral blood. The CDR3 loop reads CASSLSPGGLTYGYTF. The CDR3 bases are TGTGCCAGCAGTTTATCCCCAGGGGGATTAACCTATGGCTACACCTTC.